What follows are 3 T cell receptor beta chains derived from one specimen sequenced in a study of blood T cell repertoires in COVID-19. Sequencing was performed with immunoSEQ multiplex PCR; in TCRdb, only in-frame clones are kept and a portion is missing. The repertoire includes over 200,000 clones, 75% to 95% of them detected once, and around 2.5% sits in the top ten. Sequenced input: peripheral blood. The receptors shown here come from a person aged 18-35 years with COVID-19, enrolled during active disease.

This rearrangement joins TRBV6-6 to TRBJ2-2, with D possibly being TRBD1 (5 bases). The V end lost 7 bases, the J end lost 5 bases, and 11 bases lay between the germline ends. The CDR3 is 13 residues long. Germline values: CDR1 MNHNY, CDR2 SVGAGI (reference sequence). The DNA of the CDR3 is TGTGCCAGCATAAAACAGGCTACCGGGGAGCTGTTTTTT. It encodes CASIKQATGELFF.

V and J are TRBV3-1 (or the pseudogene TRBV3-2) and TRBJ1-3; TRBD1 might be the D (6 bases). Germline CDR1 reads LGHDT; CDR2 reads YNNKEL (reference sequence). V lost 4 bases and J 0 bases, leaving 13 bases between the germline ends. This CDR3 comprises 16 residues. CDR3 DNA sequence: TGTGCCAGCAGCCCGCCTCTACAGGGCTCTGGAAACACCATATATTTT. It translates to CASSPPLQGSGNTIYF.

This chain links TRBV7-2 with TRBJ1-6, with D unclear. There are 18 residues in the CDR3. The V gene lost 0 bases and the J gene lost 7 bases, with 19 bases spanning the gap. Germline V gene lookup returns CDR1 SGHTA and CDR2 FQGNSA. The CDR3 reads CASSLASPRLTGNSPLHF. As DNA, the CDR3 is TGTGCCAGCAGCTTAGCATCCCCTCGGCTTACGGGGAATTCACCCCTCCACTTT.